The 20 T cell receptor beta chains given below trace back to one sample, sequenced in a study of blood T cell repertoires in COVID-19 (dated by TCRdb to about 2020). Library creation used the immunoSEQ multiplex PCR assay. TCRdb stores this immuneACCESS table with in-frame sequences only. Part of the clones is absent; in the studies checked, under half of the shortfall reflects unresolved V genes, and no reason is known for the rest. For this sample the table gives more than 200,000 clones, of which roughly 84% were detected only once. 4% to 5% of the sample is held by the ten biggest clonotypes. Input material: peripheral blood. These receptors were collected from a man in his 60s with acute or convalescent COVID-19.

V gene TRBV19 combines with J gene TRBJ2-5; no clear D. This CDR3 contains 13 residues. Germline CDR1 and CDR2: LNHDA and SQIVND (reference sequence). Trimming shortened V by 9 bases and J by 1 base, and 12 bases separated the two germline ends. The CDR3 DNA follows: TGTGCCAGCAACCCAGGAAGCCAAGAGACCCAGTACTTC. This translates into CASNPGSQETQYF.

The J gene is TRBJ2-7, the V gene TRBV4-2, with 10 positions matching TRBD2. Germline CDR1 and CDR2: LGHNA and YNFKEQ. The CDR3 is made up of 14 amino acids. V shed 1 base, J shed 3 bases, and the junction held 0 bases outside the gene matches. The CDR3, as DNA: TGTGCCAGCAGCCAAGGGACTAGCGGCTACGAGCAGTACTTC. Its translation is CASSQGTSGYEQYF.

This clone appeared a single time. This chain's CDR3 is CASSLGRGTNYGYTF. The CDR3 DNA reads as TGTGCCAGCAGCTTAGGGCGCGGTACTAACTATGGCTACACCTTC. The chain carries TRBV7-2 and TRBJ1-2, with D uncertain. The CDR3 has 15 amino acids. The V and J ends lost 1 base and 0 bases respectively, with 9 bases between them. Germline V lookup: CDR1 SGHTA, CDR2 FQGNSA.

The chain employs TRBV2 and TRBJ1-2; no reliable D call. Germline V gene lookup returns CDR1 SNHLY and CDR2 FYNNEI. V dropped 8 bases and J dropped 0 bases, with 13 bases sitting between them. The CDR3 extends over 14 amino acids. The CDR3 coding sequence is TGTGCCAGCTCCCCCGGGGAATCTAACTATGGCTACACCTTC. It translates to CASSPGESNYGYTF.

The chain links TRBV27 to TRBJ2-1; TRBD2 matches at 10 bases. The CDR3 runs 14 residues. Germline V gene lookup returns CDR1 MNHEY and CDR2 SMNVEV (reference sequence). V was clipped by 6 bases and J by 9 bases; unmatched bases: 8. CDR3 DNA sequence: TGTGCCAGCAGGAAAGCGGGGGGGCGGGGTGAGCAGTTCTTC. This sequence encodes CASRKAGGRGEQFF.

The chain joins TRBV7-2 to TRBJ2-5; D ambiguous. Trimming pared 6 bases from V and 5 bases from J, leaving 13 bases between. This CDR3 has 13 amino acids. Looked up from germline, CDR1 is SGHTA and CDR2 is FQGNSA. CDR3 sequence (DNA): TGTGCCAGCAGGTTACCCCCCGGGGAGACCCAGTACTTC. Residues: CASRLPPGETQYF.

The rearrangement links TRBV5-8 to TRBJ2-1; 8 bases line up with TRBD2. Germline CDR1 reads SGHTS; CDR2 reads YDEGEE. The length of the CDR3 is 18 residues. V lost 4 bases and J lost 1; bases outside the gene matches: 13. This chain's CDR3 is CASSLIWGRGVSYNEQFF. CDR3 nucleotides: TGTGCCAGCAGCCTCATCTGGGGGCGGGGGGTGTCCTACAATGAGCAGTTCTTC.

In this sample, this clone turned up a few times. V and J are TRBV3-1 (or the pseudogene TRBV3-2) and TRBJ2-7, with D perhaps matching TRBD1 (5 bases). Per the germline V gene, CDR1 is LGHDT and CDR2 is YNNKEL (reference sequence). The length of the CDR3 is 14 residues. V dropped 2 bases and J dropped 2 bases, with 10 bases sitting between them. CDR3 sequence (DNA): TGTGCCAGCAGCCAAATAACAGGAGCCTACGAGCAGTACTTC. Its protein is CASSQITGAYEQYF.

CDR3 DNA: TGTGCCAGCAGCTTGCCGGGACTAGCGGAGAACACCGGGGAGCTGTTTTTT. Amino acid sequence: CASSLPGLAENTGELFF. J is TRBJ2-2 and V is TRBV5-6; 11 bases map to TRBD2. CDR1 is SGHDT and CDR2 is YYEEEE in the germline V gene. The CDR3 extends over 17 amino acids. V dropped 1 base and J dropped 1; count of bases not matched to a gene: 3.

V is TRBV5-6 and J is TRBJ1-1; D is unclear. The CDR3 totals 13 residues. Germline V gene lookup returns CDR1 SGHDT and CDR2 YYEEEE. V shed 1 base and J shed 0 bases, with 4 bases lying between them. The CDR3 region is CASSLTVNTEAFF. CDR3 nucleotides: TGTGCCAGCAGCTTGACAGTGAACACTGAAGCTTTCTTT.

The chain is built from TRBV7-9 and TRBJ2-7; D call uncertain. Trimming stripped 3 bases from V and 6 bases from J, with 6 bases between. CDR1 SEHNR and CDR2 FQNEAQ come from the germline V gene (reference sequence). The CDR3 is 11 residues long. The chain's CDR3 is CASSFSFEQYF. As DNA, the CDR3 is TGTGCCAGCAGCTTTTCGTTCGAGCAGTACTTC.

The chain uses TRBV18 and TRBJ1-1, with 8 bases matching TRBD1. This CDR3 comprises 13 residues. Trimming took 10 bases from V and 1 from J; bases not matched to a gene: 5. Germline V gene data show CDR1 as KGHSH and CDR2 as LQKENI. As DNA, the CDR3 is TGTGCCACCTCCGGGACAGGGAACACTGAAGCTTTCTTT. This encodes CATSGTGNTEAFF.

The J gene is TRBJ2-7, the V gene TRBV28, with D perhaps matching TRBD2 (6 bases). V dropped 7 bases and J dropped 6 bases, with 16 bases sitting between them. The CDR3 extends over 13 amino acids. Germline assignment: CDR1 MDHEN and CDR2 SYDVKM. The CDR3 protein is CASTGVKRAEQYF. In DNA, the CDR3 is TGTGCCAGCACGGGGGTCAAGAGGGCCGAGCAGTACTTC.

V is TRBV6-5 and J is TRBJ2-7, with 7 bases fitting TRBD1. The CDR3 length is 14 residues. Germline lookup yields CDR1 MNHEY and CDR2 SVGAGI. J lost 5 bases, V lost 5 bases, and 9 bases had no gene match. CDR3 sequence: CASSQPGTAHEQYF. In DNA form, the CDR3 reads TGTGCCAGCAGTCAACCGGGGACAGCTCACGAGCAGTACTTC.

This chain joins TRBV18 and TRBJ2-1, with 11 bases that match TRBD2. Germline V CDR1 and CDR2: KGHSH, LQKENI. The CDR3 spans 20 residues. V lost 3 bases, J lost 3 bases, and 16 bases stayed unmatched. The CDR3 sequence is CASSPSGGGLTNGFYNEQFF. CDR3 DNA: TGTGCCAGCTCACCTAGCGGGGGGGGACTGACAAACGGCTTCTACAATGAGCAGTTCTTC.

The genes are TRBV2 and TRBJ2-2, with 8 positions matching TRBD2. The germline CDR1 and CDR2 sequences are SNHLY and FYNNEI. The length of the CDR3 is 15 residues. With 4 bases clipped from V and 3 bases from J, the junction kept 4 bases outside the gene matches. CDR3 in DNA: TGTGCCAGCAGTGTCAGCGGGAGCGACACCGGGGAGCTGTTTTTT. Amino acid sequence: CASSVSGSDTGELFF.

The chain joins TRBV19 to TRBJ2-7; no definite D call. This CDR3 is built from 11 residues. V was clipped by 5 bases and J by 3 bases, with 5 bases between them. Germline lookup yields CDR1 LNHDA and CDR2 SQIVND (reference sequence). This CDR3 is CASSVGYEQYF. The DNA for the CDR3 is TGTGCCAGTAGTGTCGGCTACGAGCAGTACTTC. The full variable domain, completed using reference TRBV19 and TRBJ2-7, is DGGITQSPKYLFRKEGQNVTLSCEQNLNHDAMYWYRQDPGQGLRLIYYSQIVNDFQKGDIAEGYSVSREKKESFPLTVTSAQKNPTAFYLCASSVGYEQYFGPGTRLTVT.

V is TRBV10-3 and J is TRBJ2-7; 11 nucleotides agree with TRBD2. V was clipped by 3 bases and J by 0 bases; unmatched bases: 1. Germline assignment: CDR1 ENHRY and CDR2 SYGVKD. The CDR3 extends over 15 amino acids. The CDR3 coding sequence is TGTGCCATCAGTGAACTAGCGGGGGCCTCCTACGAGCAGTACTTC. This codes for CAISELAGASYEQYF.

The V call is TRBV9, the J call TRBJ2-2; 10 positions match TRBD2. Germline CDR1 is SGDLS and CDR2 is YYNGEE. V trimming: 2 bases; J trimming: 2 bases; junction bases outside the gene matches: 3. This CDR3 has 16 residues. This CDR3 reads CASSVGTSVNTGELFF. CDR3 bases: TGTGCCAGCAGCGTCGGGACTAGCGTTAACACCGGGGAGCTGTTTTTT.

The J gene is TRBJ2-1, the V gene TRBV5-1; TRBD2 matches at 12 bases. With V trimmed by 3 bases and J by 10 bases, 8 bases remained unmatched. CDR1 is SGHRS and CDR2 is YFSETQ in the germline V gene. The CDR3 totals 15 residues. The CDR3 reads CASSSAPGLAGEQFF. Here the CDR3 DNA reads TGCGCCAGCAGCTCCGCTCCCGGACTAGCGGGAGAGCAGTTCTTC.